This T cell receptor beta chain was found in a study of OX40 agonist ivuxolimab in advanced cancers. The repertoire was sequenced with immunoSEQ multiplex PCR; TCRdb's copy has only in-frame clones and lacks some. The data contain around 68,000 clones, over 80% of them seen just once; the ten biggest clones take up approximately 0.3%. Germline CDR1 is SGDLS and CDR2 is YYNGEE. Deletions cut 0 bases from V and 4 bases from J, with 5 bases between. This CDR3 spans 13 amino acids. The sequencing here drew on CD4+ or CD8+ T cells sorted from blood, taken in a trial of the OX40 agonist ivuxolimab. The TCR was taken from an adult with an advanced solid tumor such as melanoma, head and neck, liver or kidney cancer. The J gene is TRBJ1-3, the V gene TRBV9; D gene ambiguous. CDR3 nucleotides: TGTGCCAGCAGCGTAGTGAACGGAAACACCATATATTTT. Protein: CASSVVNGNTIYF.